The sequence of this TCR beta chain was determined in a study of OX40 agonist ivuxolimab in advanced cancers. Across the whole study: The mean age was about 57 years, ranging from 23 to 79, with approximately 83% of participants male. Anti-PD-1, anti-PD-L1 or anti-CTLA-4 therapy given earlier was allowed, and 30% to 45% had some.

Germline V lookup: CDR1 MDHEN, CDR2 SYDVKM. The CDR3 totals 15 residues. V dropped 8 bases and J dropped 0 bases, with 15 bases sitting between them. Autoimmune disease history or systemic immunosuppression disqualified patients. TCRdb's copy holds only in-frame clones and misses some; the assay was immunoSEQ multiplex PCR. The sample lists 70,000 or so clones, 80% to 90% occurring once. This TCR was sampled from an adult with an advanced solid tumor such as melanoma, head and neck, liver or kidney cancer. The chain joins TRBV28 to TRBJ2-3, with D perhaps matching TRBD1 or TRBD2 (5 bases each). The source material was CD4+ or CD8+ T cells sorted from blood, sampled in a trial of the OX40 agonist ivuxolimab. Here the CDR3 reads CASLTGAASTDTQYF. For the CDR3, the DNA is TGTGCCAGCCTAACCGGGGCAGCTAGCACAGATACGCAGTATTTT.